The T cell receptor beta chain under discussion was sequenced for a study of T cell responses to AZD1222 COVID-19 vaccine. Regarding this clone: Its antigen is not known.

Germline-derived CDR1 and CDR2 are KGHSH and LQKENI. V shed 5 bases and J shed 2 bases, with 3 bases lying between them. The CDR3 totals 11 residues. General study results and limits: As reported, nearly half of all spike-specific TCRs target variant regions that are unmutated. Samples come after the peak T cell response, not at day 14.

Clones were sequenced by immunoSEQ multiplex PCR, and TCRdb holds only the in-frame ones, with some missing. The data contain around 200,000 clones, approximately 95% of them singletons. Sequencing used peripheral blood, obtained 28 days after the second dose of the MenACWY control vaccine. This chain links TRBV18 with TRBJ1-1, with D uncertain. The clonotype originates from an adult who received the MenACWY meningococcal vaccine as a control. This chain's CDR3 is CASSSNTEAFF. The CDR3 DNA is TGTGCCAGCTCATCAAACACTGAAGCTTTCTTT.